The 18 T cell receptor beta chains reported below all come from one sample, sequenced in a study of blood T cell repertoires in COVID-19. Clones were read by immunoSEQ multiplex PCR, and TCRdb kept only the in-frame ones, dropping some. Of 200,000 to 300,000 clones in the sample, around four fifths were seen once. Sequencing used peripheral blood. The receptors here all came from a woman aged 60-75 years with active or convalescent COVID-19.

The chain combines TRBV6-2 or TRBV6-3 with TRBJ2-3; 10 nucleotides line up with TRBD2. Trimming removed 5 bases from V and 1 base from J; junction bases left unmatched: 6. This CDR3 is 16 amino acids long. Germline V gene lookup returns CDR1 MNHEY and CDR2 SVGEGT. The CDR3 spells CASSPYGTSGTDTQYF. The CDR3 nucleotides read TGTGCCAGCAGTCCCTACGGGACTAGCGGCACAGATACGCAGTATTTT.

The CDR3 is CASSSSGHNNSPLHF. The CDR3 DNA reads TGTGCCAGCAGTTCCTCCGGACACAATAATTCACCCCTCCACTTT. This chain links TRBV27 with TRBJ1-6; perhaps TRBD1 as D (5 bases). V dropped 4 bases and J dropped 5 bases, with 12 bases sitting between them. CDR3 size: 15 residues. Germline V CDR1 and CDR2: MNHEY, SMNVEV (reference sequence).

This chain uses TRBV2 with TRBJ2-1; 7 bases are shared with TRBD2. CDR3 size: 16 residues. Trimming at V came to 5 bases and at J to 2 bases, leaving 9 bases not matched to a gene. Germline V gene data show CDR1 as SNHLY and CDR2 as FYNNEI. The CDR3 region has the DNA TGTGCCAGCAGTCGTGGGGGACTATCCGCCTACAATGAGCAGTTCTTC. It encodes CASSRGGLSAYNEQFF.

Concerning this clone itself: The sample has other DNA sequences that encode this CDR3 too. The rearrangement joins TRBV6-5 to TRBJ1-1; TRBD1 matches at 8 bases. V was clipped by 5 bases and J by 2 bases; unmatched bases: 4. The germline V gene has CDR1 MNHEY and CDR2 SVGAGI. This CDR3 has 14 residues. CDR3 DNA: TGTGCCAGCAGTCGCGGGACAGGAAACACTGAAGCTTTCTTT. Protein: CASSRGTGNTEAFF.

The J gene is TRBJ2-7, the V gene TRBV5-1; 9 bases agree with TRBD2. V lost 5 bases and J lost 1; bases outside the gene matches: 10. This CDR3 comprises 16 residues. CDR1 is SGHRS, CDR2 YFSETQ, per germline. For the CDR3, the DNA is TGCGCCAGCAGTCCTCTGGAAGCGGGAGGATCCTACGAGCAGTACTTC. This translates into CASSPLEAGGSYEQYF.

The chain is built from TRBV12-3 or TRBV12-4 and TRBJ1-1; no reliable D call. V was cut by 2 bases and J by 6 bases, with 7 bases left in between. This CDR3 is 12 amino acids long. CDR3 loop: CASSLSVPEAFF. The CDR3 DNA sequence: TGTGCCAGCAGTTTATCTGTTCCTGAAGCTTTCTTT.

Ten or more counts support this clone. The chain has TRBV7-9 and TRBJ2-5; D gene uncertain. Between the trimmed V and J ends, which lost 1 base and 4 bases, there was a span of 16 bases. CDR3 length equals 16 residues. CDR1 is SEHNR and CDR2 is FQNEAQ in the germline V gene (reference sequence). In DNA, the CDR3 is TGTGCCAGCAGCTTAGGCGTTAGGAGTACGCGAGAGACCCAGTACTTC. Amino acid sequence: CASSLGVRSTRETQYF.

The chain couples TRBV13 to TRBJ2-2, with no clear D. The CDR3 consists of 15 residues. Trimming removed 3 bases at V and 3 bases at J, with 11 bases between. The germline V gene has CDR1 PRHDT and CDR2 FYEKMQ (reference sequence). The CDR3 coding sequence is TGTGCCAGCAGCTTTGTCAGTAAACACACCGGGGAGCTGTTTTTT. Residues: CASSFVSKHTGELFF.

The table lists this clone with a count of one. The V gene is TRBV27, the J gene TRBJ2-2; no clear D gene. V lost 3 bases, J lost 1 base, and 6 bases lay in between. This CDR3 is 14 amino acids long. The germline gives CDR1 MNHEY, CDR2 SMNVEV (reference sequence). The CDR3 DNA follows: TGTGCCAGCAGTTTGGGCAGGAACACCGGGGAGCTGTTTTTT. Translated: CASSLGRNTGELFF.

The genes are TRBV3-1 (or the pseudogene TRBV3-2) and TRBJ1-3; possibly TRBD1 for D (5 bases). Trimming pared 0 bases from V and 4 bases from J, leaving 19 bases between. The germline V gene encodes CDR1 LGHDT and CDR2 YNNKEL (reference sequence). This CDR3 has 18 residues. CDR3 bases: TGTGCCAGCAGCCAAGACACCGTTCGTGGGGCGGGAGGAAACACCATATATTTT. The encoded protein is CASSQDTVRGAGGNTIYF.

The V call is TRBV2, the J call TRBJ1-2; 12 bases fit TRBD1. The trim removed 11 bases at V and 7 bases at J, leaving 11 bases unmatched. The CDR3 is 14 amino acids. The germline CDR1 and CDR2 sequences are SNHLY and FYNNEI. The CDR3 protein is CAGTPGQGAIGYTF. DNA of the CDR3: TGTGCCGGAACTCCGGGACAGGGGGCGATTGGCTACACCTTC.

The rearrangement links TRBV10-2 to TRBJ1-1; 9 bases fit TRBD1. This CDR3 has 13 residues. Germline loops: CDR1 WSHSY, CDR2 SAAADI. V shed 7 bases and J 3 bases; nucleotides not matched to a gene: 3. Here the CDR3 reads CASNRGPDTEAFF. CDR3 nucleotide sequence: TGCGCCAGCAACAGGGGGCCGGACACTGAAGCTTTCTTT.

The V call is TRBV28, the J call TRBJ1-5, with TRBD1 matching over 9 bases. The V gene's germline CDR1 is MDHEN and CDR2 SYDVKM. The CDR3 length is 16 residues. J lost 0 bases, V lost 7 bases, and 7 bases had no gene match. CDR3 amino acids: CASTITGGYSNQPQHF. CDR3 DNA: TGTGCCAGCACCATCACAGGGGGCTATAGCAATCAGCCCCAGCATTTT.

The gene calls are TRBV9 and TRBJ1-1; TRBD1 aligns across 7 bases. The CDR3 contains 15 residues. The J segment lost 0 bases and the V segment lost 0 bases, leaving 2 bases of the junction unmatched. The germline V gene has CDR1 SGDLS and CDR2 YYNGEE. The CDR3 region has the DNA TGTGCCAGCAGCGTAGGGGGACAGATGAACACTGAAGCTTTCTTT. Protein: CASSVGGQMNTEAFF.

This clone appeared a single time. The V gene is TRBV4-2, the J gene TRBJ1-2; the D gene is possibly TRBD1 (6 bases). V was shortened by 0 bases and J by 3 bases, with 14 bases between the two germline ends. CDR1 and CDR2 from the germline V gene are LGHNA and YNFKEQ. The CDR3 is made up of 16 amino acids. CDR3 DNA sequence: TGTGCCAGCAGCCAAGATGGGGGGGGCGCGGACTATGGCTACACCTTC. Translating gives CASSQDGGGADYGYTF.

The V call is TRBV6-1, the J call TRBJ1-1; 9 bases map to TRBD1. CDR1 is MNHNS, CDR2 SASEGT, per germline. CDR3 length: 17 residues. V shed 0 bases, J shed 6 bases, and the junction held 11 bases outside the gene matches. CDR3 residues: CASSEAMTGGVRAEAFF. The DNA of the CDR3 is TGTGCCAGCAGTGAAGCCATGACAGGGGGAGTGCGTGCTGAAGCTTTCTTT.

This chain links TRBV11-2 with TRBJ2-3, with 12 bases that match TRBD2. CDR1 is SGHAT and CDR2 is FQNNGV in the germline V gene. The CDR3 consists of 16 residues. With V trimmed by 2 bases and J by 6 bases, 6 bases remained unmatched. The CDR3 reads CASSLFASGGVDTQYF. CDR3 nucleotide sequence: TGTGCCAGCAGCTTATTCGCTAGCGGGGGGGTGGATACGCAGTATTTT.

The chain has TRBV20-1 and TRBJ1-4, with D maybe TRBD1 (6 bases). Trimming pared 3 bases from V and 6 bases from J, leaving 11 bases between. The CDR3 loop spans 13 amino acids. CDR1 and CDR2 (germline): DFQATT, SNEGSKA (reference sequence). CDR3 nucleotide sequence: TGCAGTGCTAGTCCTCCAGGGGATGAAAAACTGTTTTTT. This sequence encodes CSASPPGDEKLFF.